Detailed here is one TCR beta chain. In the study's own analysis: Reference gene primer amplification gave nucleated cell count estimates. TCRdb's copy holds only in-frame clones and misses some; the assay was immunoSEQ multiplex PCR. The V and J calls and clone size were taken over from that table, and D and trimming were inferred from the DNA. The table records 250,000 to 300,000 clones, roughly 86% of them present only once. The germline V gene has CDR1 LGHNT and CDR2 FRNRAP. The CDR3 has 15 residues. Trimming left V 4 bases short and J 2 bases short, with 12 bases between. These data belong to a study of blood T cell repertoires in COVID-19. On the study more broadly: Specimens from acute and convalescent COVID-19 originated in the United States, Italy and Spain. Sources were T cells, B-cell-depleted T cells, or PBMCs; the material itself was cDNA or gDNA.

This TCR was recovered from a man aged 18 to 35 with active or convalescent COVID-19. The V and J genes are TRBV12-5 and TRBJ2-1, with D perhaps matching TRBD1 (5 bases). Sequencing was performed on peripheral blood. The CDR3 reads CASGYRRAAYNEQFF. The CDR3 DNA sequence: TGTGCTAGTGGTTATCGCAGGGCGGCCTACAATGAGCAGTTCTTC. Variable domain in full (rest from reference TRBV12-5 and TRBJ2-1): DARVTQTPRHKVTEMGQEVTMRCQPILGHNTVFWYRQTMMQGLELLAYFRNRAPLDDSGMPKDRFSAEMPDATLATLKIQPSEPRDSAVYFCASGYRRAAYNEQFFGPGTRLTVL.